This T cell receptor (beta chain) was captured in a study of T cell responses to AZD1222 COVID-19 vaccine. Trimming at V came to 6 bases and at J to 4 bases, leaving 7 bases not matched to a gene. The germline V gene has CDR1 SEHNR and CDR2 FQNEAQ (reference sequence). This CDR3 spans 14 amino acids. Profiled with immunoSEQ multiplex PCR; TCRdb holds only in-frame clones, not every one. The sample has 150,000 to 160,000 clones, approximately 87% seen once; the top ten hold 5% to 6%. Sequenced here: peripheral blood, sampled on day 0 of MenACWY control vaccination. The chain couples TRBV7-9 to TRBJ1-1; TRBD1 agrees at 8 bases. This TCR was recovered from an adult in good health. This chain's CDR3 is CASSPDREATEAFF. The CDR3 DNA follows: TGTGCCAGCAGTCCGGACAGGGAGGCCACTGAAGCTTTCTTT.